Below are 8 T cell receptor beta chains sequenced from a single sample in a study of CD8+CD57+ T cells in acquired aplastic anemia. TCR beta VDJ and CDR3 were profiled, and genomic DNA was the template. TCRdb reprocessed the reads via MiXCR and lists one record per CDR3 protein. The sample lists some 150,000 distinct CDR3 sequences; 65% to 75% were seen once. The sequenced patients had an expansion of CD8+CD57+ cells seen by flow cytometry. The source material was sorted CD4+, CD8+, or CD8+CD57+ T cells (not recorded which) from PBMCs. These receptors were obtained from a human donor with aplastic anemia.

This clonotype was recorded only once. This chain links TRBV7-2 with TRBJ2-3; 14 bases match TRBD2. V shed 2 bases, J shed 4 bases, and the junction held 2 bases outside the gene matches. CDR1 is SGHTA, CDR2 FQGNSA, per germline. The CDR3 loop spans 16 amino acids. The CDR3 DNA follows: TGTGCCAGCAGCTTATTGGGACTAGCGGGGGCAGATACGCAGTATTTT. Its protein is CASSLLGLAGADTQYF.

This rearrangement joins TRBV24-1 to TRBJ1-1; D is uncertain. Germline V gene sequence: CDR1 KGHDR, CDR2 SFDVKD. Trimming cost V 3 bases and J 7 bases, with 8 bases left between them. CDR3 size: 12 residues. CDR3 amino acids: CATSDPPSEAFF. Written as DNA, the CDR3 is TGTGCCACCAGTGATCCACCCAGTGAAGCTTTCTTT.

The V gene is TRBV25-1, the J gene TRBJ2-1; 9 nucleotides align to TRBD1. Germline CDR1 reads MGHDK; CDR2 reads SYGVNS. With V trimmed by 5 bases and J by 8 bases, 10 bases remained unmatched. The CDR3 sequence is 15 residues long. This chain's CDR3 is CASSPGTGRADEQFF. The CDR3, as DNA: TGTGCCAGCAGTCCCGGGACAGGGAGGGCCGATGAGCAGTTCTTC. The full variable domain, in which reference TRBV25-1 and TRBJ2-1 provide the parts outside the CDR3, is EADIYQTPRYLVIGTGKKITLECSQTMGHDKMYWYQQDPGMELHLIHYSYGVNSTEKGDLSSESTVSRIRTEHFPLTLESARPSHTSQYLCASSPGTGRADEQFFGPGTRLTVL.

This clonotype was detected only a few times. This chain links TRBV15 with TRBJ2-5; TRBD2 might be the D (6 bases). The CDR3 extends over 14 amino acids. Germline loops: CDR1 LNHNV, CDR2 YYDKDF (reference sequence). Between the trimmed V and J ends, which lost 1 base and 5 bases, there was a span of 11 bases. The chain's CDR3 is CATSRGTAGETQYF. DNA of the CDR3: TGTGCCACCAGCAGAGGGACGGCGGGGGAGACCCAGTACTTC.

J is TRBJ1-6 and V is TRBV10-3; 7 bases agree with TRBD1. The germline gives CDR1 ENHRY, CDR2 SYGVKD. CDR3 size: 15 residues. J gave up 5 bases and V 6 bases, and 7 bases lay outside the gene matches. CDR3 coding DNA: TGTGCCATCAGCGGACAGGACTATAATAATTCACCCCTCCACTTT. Protein product: CAISGQDYNNSPLHF.

The chain has TRBV20-1 and TRBJ2-7; 10 bases are shared with TRBD1. This CDR3 spans 12 amino acids. Germline V gene lookup returns CDR1 DFQATT and CDR2 SNEGSKA (reference sequence). The CDR3, as DNA: TGCTCTGGGGGACAGGGGCGAAACGAGCAGTACTTC. Translated: CSGGQGRNEQYF.

The rearrangement uses TRBV12-5 and TRBJ2-1; 10 nucleotides align to TRBD2. This CDR3 has 16 residues. Trimming at V came to 6 bases and at J to 7 bases, leaving 12 bases not matched to a gene. CDR1 is LGHNT and CDR2 is FRNRAP in the germline V gene. Written as DNA, the CDR3 is TGTGCTAGTGGCTTATCAAGCGGGAGGGCTAAAAATGAGCAGTTCTTC. This sequence encodes CASGLSSGRAKNEQFF.

The chain is built from TRBV3-1 and TRBJ1-6, with 9 positions matching TRBD1. The CDR3 has 14 amino acids. The V gene's germline CDR1 is LGHDT and CDR2 YNNKEL (reference sequence). J gave up 9 bases and V 4 bases, and 4 bases lay outside the gene matches. CDR3 sequence: CASSLGQGISPLHF. CDR3 sequence (DNA): TGTGCCAGCAGCCTGGGACAGGGTATTTCACCCCTCCACTTT.